Listed here are 15 T cell receptor beta chains from one sample, sequenced in a study of T cells in Graves' hyperthyroidism and ophthalmopathy. TCR beta CDR3 regions were amplified from RNA transcripts. First-round RT-PCR of the TCR CDR3 relied on the HTBI primer set. TCRdb called the multiplex PCR reads again in MiXCR, with one record for every CDR3 protein. The data contain over 500,000 distinct CDR3 sequences, 17% of them singletons. The sequencing sample was made of blood. These receptor sequences come from a woman in her late teens or twenties with Graves' ophthalmopathy.

This clonotype was counted ten times or more. V and J are TRBV13 and TRBJ2-3, with 10 positions matching TRBD2. Germline V gene lookup returns CDR1 PRHDT and CDR2 FYEKMQ (reference sequence). Trimming took 3 bases from V and 4 from J; bases not matched to a gene: 4. This CDR3 is 15 amino acids long. CDR3 coding DNA: TGTGCCAGCAGCTTTACTAGCGGGAACGCAGATACGCAGTATTTT. It yields the protein CASSFTSGNADTQYF.

V gene TRBV30 combines with J gene TRBJ2-7; 10 bases line up with TRBD1. The CDR3 consists of 14 residues. V was clipped by 4 bases and J by 1 base; unmatched bases: 4. Germline V gives CDR1 GTSNPN, CDR2 SVGIG (reference sequence). CDR3 loop: CAWKDRGLSYEQYF. The CDR3 region has the DNA TGTGCCTGGAAAGACAGGGGGCTATCCTACGAGCAGTACTTC.

Ten or more counts support this clonotype. This chain uses TRBV7-3 with TRBJ2-3, with D possibly being TRBD2 (6 bases). The CDR3 extends over 14 amino acids. V shed 2 bases and J shed 1 base, with 7 bases lying between them. CDR1 and CDR2 from the germline V gene are SGHTA and FQGTGA. The CDR3 loop is CASSLSSGTDTQYF. The DNA of the CDR3 is TGTGCCAGCAGCTTATCTAGCGGCACAGATACGCAGTATTTT. The whole variable domain, remainder taken from reference TRBV7-3 and TRBJ2-3, is GAGVSQTPSNKVTEKGKYVELRCDPISGHTALYWYRQSLGQGPEFLIYFQGTGAADDSGLPNDRFFAVRPEGSVSTLKIQRTERGDSAVYLCASSLSSGTDTQYFGPGTRLTVL.

The chain carries TRBV5-1 and TRBJ2-5; D is unresolved. The CDR3 has 12 residues. Germline V gives CDR1 SGHRS, CDR2 YFSETQ. V lost 0 bases and J 7 bases, leaving 7 bases between the germline ends. In nucleotides, the CDR3 is TGCGCCAGCAGCTTGGGCTCTGGGACCCAGTACTTC. This encodes CASSLGSGTQYF. Drawing the rest from reference TRBV5-1 and TRBJ2-5, the complete variable domain is KAGVTQTPRYLIKTRGQQVTLSCSPISGHRSVSWYQQTPGQGLQFLFEYFSETQRNKGNFPGRFSGRQFSNSRSEMNVSTLELGDSALYLCASSLGSGTQYFGPGTRLLVL.

The chain couples TRBV9 to TRBJ2-3, with D uncertain. Germline CDR1 and CDR2: SGDLS and YYNGEE. The V gene lost 0 bases and the J gene lost 2 bases, with 10 bases spanning the gap. CDR3 length: 15 residues. DNA for the CDR3: TGTGCCAGCAGCGTAGCGGGTCAGGCCACAGATACGCAGTATTTT. It codes for CASSVAGQATDTQYF.

This clonotype was observed a few times. This chain uses TRBV20-1 with TRBJ2-3, with D tentatively TRBD2 (5 bases). V was clipped by 0 bases and J by 0 bases, with 10 bases between them. The V gene's germline CDR1 is DFQATT and CDR2 SNEGSKA (reference sequence). The CDR3 totals 15 residues. CDR3 nucleotide sequence: TGCAGTGCTAGAGATGGGAGTTCTAGCACAGATACGCAGTATTTT. As protein: CSARDGSSSTDTQYF.

In this sample, this clonotype turned up a few times. The rearrangement joins TRBV4-1 to TRBJ2-1, with TRBD2 matching over 12 bases. The CDR3 has 14 residues. The germline gives CDR1 MGHRA, CDR2 YSYEKL. J lost 9 bases, V lost 4 bases, and 4 bases had no gene match. In DNA, the CDR3 is TGCGCCAGCAGCCCTCTAGCGGGAGGGACTGAGCAGTTCTTC. This codes for CASSPLAGGTEQFF.

Ten or more counts support this clonotype. The rearrangement uses TRBV2 and TRBJ2-1; D gene unclear. Trimming took 2 bases from V and 4 from J, leaving 9 bases between them. Germline CDR1 is SNHLY and CDR2 is FYNNEI. This CDR3 has 14 amino acids. The CDR3 sequence: CASSEMLGYNEQFF. The CDR3 DNA reads TGTGCCAGCAGTGAAATGTTAGGATACAATGAGCAGTTCTTC.

As regards this clonotype: A much larger clone sits a single nucleotide away, making a read error possible. The genes are TRBV3-1 and TRBJ2-7, with 8 positions matching TRBD2. V gave up 4 bases and J gave up 7 bases; unmatched junction bases: 12. Germline V gene sequence: CDR1 LGHDT, CDR2 YNNKEL (reference sequence). The CDR3 runs to 15 residues. CDR3: CASSPNREGRGEQYF. The CDR3 nucleotides read TGTGCCAGCAGCCCCAATCGGGAGGGCAGAGGTGAGCAGTACTTC.

The CDR3: CASSDLGTEDSNQPQHF. In nucleotides, the CDR3 is TGTGCCAGTAGCGACTTGGGGACAGAAGATAGCAATCAGCCCCAGCATTTT. The V and J genes are TRBV19 and TRBJ1-5, with 7 bases lining up with TRBD1. The germline CDR1 and CDR2 sequences are LNHDA and SQIVND (reference sequence). V shed 6 bases and J 0 bases; nucleotides not matched to a gene: 11. The CDR3 length is 17 residues.

This clonotype was observed many times. The J gene is TRBJ1-6, the V gene TRBV3-1; D is unclear. The germline gives CDR1 LGHDT, CDR2 YNNKEL (reference sequence). The CDR3 sequence is 15 residues long. The germline V and J ends were trimmed by 0 bases and 10 bases, with 13 bases remaining between them. The CDR3 DNA sequence: TGTGCCAGCAGCCAAGATCGGGGTATCGGGTCACCCCTCCACTTT. Protein sequence: CASSQDRGIGSPLHF.

This clonotype was seen ten or more times. The rearrangement uses TRBV6-1 and TRBJ1-5; D call uncertain. CDR3 size: 13 residues. In germline, CDR1 is MNHNS, CDR2 SASEGT. Trimming pared 5 bases from V and 1 base from J, leaving 6 bases between. The DNA of the CDR3 is TGTGCCAGCAGTTCCAGCAGCAATCAGCCCCAGCATTTT. This translates into CASSSSSNQPQHF.

This chain joins TRBV2 and TRBJ1-2; a weak D match, TRBD1 (5 bases). CDR1 and CDR2 from the germline V gene are SNHLY and FYNNEI. The germline V and J ends were trimmed by 3 bases and 7 bases, with 12 bases remaining between them. The CDR3 extends over 13 amino acids. DNA for the CDR3: TGTGCCAGCAGTGAGGAACAGGCCCTTGGCTACACCTTC. Translating it yields CASSEEQALGYTF. Filled out from reference TRBV2 and TRBJ1-2, the complete variable domain reads EPEVTQTPSHQVTQMGQEVILRCVPISNHLYFYWYRQILGQKVEFLVSFYNNEISEKSEIFDDQFSVERPDGSNFTLKIRSTKLEDSAMYFCASSEEQALGYTFGSGTRLTVV.

This clonotype has a count of ten or more. V usage is TRBV5-5 and J usage is TRBJ1-4, with 11 nucleotides matching TRBD1. V lost 0 bases, J lost 7 bases, and 5 bases stayed unmatched. CDR3 length: 16 residues. CDR1 SGHKS and CDR2 YYEKEE come from the germline V gene (reference sequence). CDR3 coding DNA: TGTGCCAGCAGCTTGGAGAGGACAGGGGGCAGTGAAAAACTGTTTTTT. Encoded protein: CASSLERTGGSEKLFF.

This rearrangement joins TRBV29-1 to TRBJ1-2; TRBD1 is a possible D gene (5 bases). Germline CDR1 and CDR2: SQVTM and ANQGSEA. The V end lost 4 bases, the J end lost 1 base, and 10 bases lay between the germline ends. This CDR3 is built from 13 residues. The CDR3 DNA reads TGCAGCGTTGCCGGGACCCTTAACTATGGCTACACCTTC. Protein sequence: CSVAGTLNYGYTF.